The clone carrying this TCR delta chain was seen a few times. A read error may be the cause here, since a much bigger clone is one base away. The data were taken from a study of gamma-delta chains in newborns, infants, children. TCRdb reprocessed the reads through CATT. The table records 8,900 or so delta-chain clones, approximately 1.5% of them present only once. Germline CDR1 reads GEAIGNYY; CDR2 reads EKD. This CDR3 contains 19 residues. V shed 3 bases, J shed 0 bases, and the junction held 5 bases outside the gene matches. The receptor was isolated from a child who was a newborn, infant or young child, either healthy, febrile or measles-vaccinated (not recorded which). The sample consisted of blood. The chain joins TRDV2 to TRDJ3, with 12 bases fitting TRDD3. This CDR3 is CACDLLGDTISWDTRQMFF. DNA of the CDR3: TGTGCCTGTGACCTACTGGGGGATACAATCTCCTGGGACACCCGACAGATGTTTTTC.